Below, 27 T cell receptor beta chains from the same sample are listed, as sequenced in a study of cytomegalovirus exposure and HLA in healthy donors. The protocol was immunoSEQ multiplex PCR, while the TCRdb copy is restricted to in-frame clones and leaves out a portion. Here the sample spans 100,000 to 120,000 clones, approximately 90% being singletons. Sequenced: PBMCs. These receptors all stem from a young woman in good health and CMV-seronegative.

The chain recombines TRBV18 with TRBJ2-7; 8 nucleotides align to TRBD1. The CDR3 consists of 14 residues. From germline, CDR1 is KGHSH and CDR2 LQKENI. J lost 2 bases, V lost 3 bases, and 3 bases had no gene match. CDR3 coding DNA: TGTGCCAGCTCACCGGGACAGGTCACCTACGAGCAGTACTTC. Its translation: CASSPGQVTYEQYF.

The CDR3 bases are TGTGCCAGCAGAGGGGGTAGCAATCAGCCCCAGCATTTT. Protein: CASRGGSNQPQHF. The rearrangement links TRBV28 to TRBJ1-5; possibly TRBD1 for D (6 bases). In germline, CDR1 is MDHEN, CDR2 SYDVKM. V lost 6 bases and J 0 bases, leaving 6 bases between the germline ends. There are 13 residues in the CDR3.

This sequence joins TRBV7-2 and TRBJ1-6, with D possibly matching TRBD1 (6 bases). The CDR3 is 15 residues long. The germline V gene encodes CDR1 SGHTA and CDR2 FQGNSA. Trimming pared 3 bases from V and 10 bases from J, leaving 16 bases between. The CDR3 reads CASSFLEAGVSPLHF. CDR3 DNA sequence: TGTGCCAGCAGCTTTTTGGAAGCAGGGGTCTCACCCCTCCACTTT.

The chain links TRBV19 to TRBJ2-7; 7 nucleotides match TRBD1. There are 14 residues in the CDR3. The ends lost 5 bases at V and 2 bases at J; junction bases unmatched: 6. Germline CDR1 reads LNHDA; CDR2 reads SQIVND (reference sequence). CDR3 in amino acids: CASSARQGTYEQYF. The CDR3 DNA follows: TGTGCCAGTAGTGCTCGACAGGGAACCTACGAGCAGTACTTC. The variable domain in full, with the rest retrieved from reference TRBV19 and TRBJ2-7, is DGGITQSPKYLFRKEGQNVTLSCEQNLNHDAMYWYRQDPGQGLRLIYYSQIVNDFQKGDIAEGYSVSREKKESFPLTVTSAQKNPTAFYLCASSARQGTYEQYFGPGTRLTVT.

The chain has TRBV5-1 and TRBJ1-2; perhaps TRBD1 as D (6 bases). V lost 2 bases and J lost 8, with 13 bases in between. The CDR3 sequence is 13 residues long. Germline-derived CDR1 and CDR2 are SGHRS and YFSETQ. The CDR3 sequence is CASSFRGEGGYTF. The CDR3 region has the DNA TGCGCCAGCAGCTTCAGGGGTGAGGGCGGCTACACCTTC.

V gene TRBV7-3 combines with J gene TRBJ2-1; 12 bases are a match to TRBD2. The V gene's germline CDR1 is SGHTA and CDR2 FQGTGA. V lost 4 bases, J lost 7 bases, and 2 bases stayed unmatched. The CDR3 runs to 14 residues. The CDR3 bases are TGTGCCAGCAGCTCTAGCGGGGGGGCGAATGAGCAGTTCTTC. This translates into CASSSSGGANEQFF.

The chain recombines TRBV7-2 with TRBJ1-1; a possible D gene is TRBD1 (5 bases). The CDR3 covers 14 residues. V lost 5 bases and J 7 bases, leaving 17 bases between the germline ends. Germline V CDR1 and CDR2: SGHTA, FQGNSA. The CDR3 region has the DNA TGTGCCAGCAGCCGTTTCCAGGGCGGCTTTGAAGCTTTCTTT. Its translation: CASSRFQGGFEAFF.

This rearrangement joins TRBV28 to TRBJ1-5; D not resolved. Germline V gives CDR1 MDHEN, CDR2 SYDVKM. This CDR3 comprises 13 residues. Here the CDR3 reads CGTGPGRNQPQHF. The CDR3 bases are TGTGGCACGGGTCCGGGTCGAAATCAGCCCCAGCATTTT. The complete variable domain, with remaining parts taken from reference TRBV28 and TRBJ1-5, reads DVKVTQSSRYLVKRTGEKVFLECVQDMDHENMFWYRQDPGLGLRLIYFSYDVKMKEKGDIPEGYSVSREKKERFSLILESASTNQTSMYLCGTGPGRNQPQHFGDGTRLSIL.

This chain joins TRBV29-1 and TRBJ2-2; the match to TRBD1 covers 7 bases. Germline values: CDR1 SQVTM, CDR2 ANQGSEA. CDR3 length: 13 amino acids. V shed 5 bases, J shed 5 bases, and the junction held 5 bases outside the gene matches. The CDR3: CSVRDSATGELFF. CDR3 in DNA: TGCAGCGTTAGGGACAGTGCGACCGGGGAGCTGTTTTTT.

The chain has TRBV5-1 and TRBJ2-3, with 9 bases aligning to TRBD1. V gave up 4 bases and J gave up 5 bases; unmatched junction bases: 5. Germline V gives CDR1 SGHRS, CDR2 YFSETQ. The CDR3 sequence is 14 residues long. The CDR3: CASSIRDREDTQYF. The DNA for the CDR3 is TGCGCCAGCAGCATCCGGGACAGGGAAGATACGCAGTATTTT.

This sequence joins TRBV27 and TRBJ1-2, with 8 bases identical to TRBD1. CDR1 MNHEY and CDR2 SMNVEV come from the germline V gene (reference sequence). With 0 bases clipped from V and 5 bases from J, the junction kept 11 bases outside the gene matches. The CDR3 has 17 residues. The chain's CDR3 is CASSLSSGQGKDYGYTF. CDR3 DNA: TGTGCCAGCAGTTTATCATCCGGACAGGGCAAGGATTATGGCTACACCTTC.

Regarding this clone: The limits of the CDR3 on the DNA are not certain, so only TCRdb's listed CDR3 is given. This chain connects TRBV27 to TRBJ1-2; the DNA was not used to check the table's D call, TRBD1. CDR1 is MNHEY and CDR2 is SMNVEV in the germline V gene (reference sequence). The CDR3 length equals 22 residues, ends included. CDR3 in amino acids: CASSILGQRGPERPGGVYGYTF.

J is TRBJ2-3 and V is TRBV5-1; D perhaps matches TRBD1 (6 bases). The CDR3 spans 14 residues. V lost 4 bases to trimming and J lost 2 bases, with 11 bases between them. Germline-derived CDR1 and CDR2 are SGHRS and YFSETQ. As DNA, the CDR3 is TGCGCCAGCAGCCCAGGACAGCTCACAGATACGCAGTATTTT. Amino acids: CASSPGQLTDTQYF. Based on the CDR3 plus reference TRBV5-1 and TRBJ2-3, the full variable domain is KAGVTQTPRYLIKTRGQQVTLSCSPISGHRSVSWYQQTPGQGLQFLFEYFSETQRNKGNFPGRFSGRQFSNSRSEMNVSTLELGDSALYLCASSPGQLTDTQYFGPGTRLTVL.

This chain joins TRBV9 and TRBJ2-3; tentatively, D is TRBD1 (5 bases). The germline V and J ends were trimmed by 4 bases and 6 bases, with 18 bases remaining between them. The CDR3 is 15 residues long. Germline V gives CDR1 SGDLS, CDR2 YYNGEE. CDR3 sequence (DNA): TGTGCCAGCAGCCCATCAGGGCTGAGTCGGGATACGCAGTATTTT. Its translation is CASSPSGLSRDTQYF.

The chain uses TRBV7-9 and TRBJ2-1; TRBD2 agrees at 10 bases. The CDR3 length is 14 residues. CDR1 SEHNR and CDR2 FQNEAQ come from the germline V gene (reference sequence). The V segment lost 4 bases and the J segment 7 bases; nucleotides outside the gene matches: 4. The CDR3 is CASSSGLAANEQFF. The CDR3 bases are TGTGCCAGCAGCTCAGGACTAGCGGCGAATGAGCAGTTCTTC. The full variable domain, its missing parts supplied by reference TRBV7-9 and TRBJ2-1, is DTGVSQNPRHKITKRGQNVTFRCDPISEHNRLYWYRQTLGQGPEFLTYFQNEAQLEKSRLLSDRFSAERPKGSFSTLEIQRTEQGDSAMYLCASSSGLAANEQFFGPGTRLTVL.

V and J are TRBV25-1 and TRBJ1-4, with 10 bases identical to TRBD1. This CDR3 has 17 residues. The junction had 16 bases not matched to a gene; V was cut back by 7 bases and J by 8 bases. CDR1 MGHDK and CDR2 SYGVNS come from the germline V gene. CDR3 coding DNA: TGTGCCAGCAATGGGCTTATTTTCGGACAGGGGGGAGAAAAACTGTTTTTT. Protein product: CASNGLIFGQGGEKLFF.

The gene calls are TRBV28 and TRBJ2-7; weak D call: TRBD1 (6 bases). This CDR3 spans 14 amino acids. V lost 3 bases, J lost 4 bases, and 13 bases lay in between. Germline lookup yields CDR1 MDHEN and CDR2 SYDVKM. CDR3 residues: CASSFPQDRYEQYF. As DNA, the CDR3 is TGTGCCAGCAGTTTCCCCCAGGACAGATACGAGCAGTACTTC.

The gene calls are TRBV6-5 and TRBJ1-6, with a weak D call TRBD1 (6 bases). V was clipped by 2 bases and J by 7 bases, with 12 bases between them. This CDR3 contains 15 residues. Per the germline V gene, CDR1 is MNHEY and CDR2 is SVGAGI. CDR3 DNA: TGTGCCAGCAGTTACACGGGGGGGCGAAATTCACCCCTCCACTTT. Translating gives CASSYTGGRNSPLHF.

J is TRBJ1-2 and V is TRBV28; possible D gene TRBD1, 6 bases. The V gene's germline CDR1 is MDHEN and CDR2 SYDVKM. The CDR3 sequence is 12 residues long. The V and J ends lost 4 bases and 7 bases respectively, with 10 bases between them. In nucleotides, the CDR3 is TGTGCCAGCAGTTCTCAGGGGACTGGCTACACCTTC. It codes for CASSSQGTGYTF.

This clone was seen only a few times. J is TRBJ2-7 and V is TRBV28, with 9 bases identical to TRBD1. CDR1 is MDHEN, CDR2 SYDVKM, per germline. V shed 5 bases and J 5 bases; nucleotides not matched to a gene: 7. This CDR3 region has 14 residues. The CDR3 DNA follows: TGTGCCAGCAGTCCGGGACAGGGTTTCCACGAGCAGTACTTC. Translating it yields CASSPGQGFHEQYF. The full variable domain, with the rest looked up from reference TRBV28 and TRBJ2-7, is DVKVTQSSRYLVKRTGEKVFLECVQDMDHENMFWYRQDPGLGLRLIYFSYDVKMKEKGDIPEGYSVSREKKERFSLILESASTNQTSMYLCASSPGQGFHEQYFGPGTRLTVT.

The chain combines TRBV7-6 with TRBJ2-5; 9 positions agree with TRBD1. The junction had 6 bases not matched to a gene; V was cut back by 5 bases and J by 5 bases. This CDR3 is 14 amino acids long. From germline, CDR1 is SGHVS and CDR2 FNYEAQ. The chain's CDR3 is CASSRDRVWETQYF. Here the CDR3 DNA reads TGTGCCAGCAGCCGGGACAGGGTTTGGGAGACCCAGTACTTC.

The rearrangement joins TRBV5-6 to TRBJ2-4; TRBD1 might be the D (7 bases). Germline V lookup: CDR1 SGHDT, CDR2 YYEEEE. V dropped 4 bases and J dropped 7 bases, with 15 bases sitting between them. The CDR3 extends over 14 amino acids. The CDR3 nucleotides read TGTGCCAGCAGCCCGGCGGAGGGGGCTAACATTCAGTACTTC. Residues: CASSPAEGANIQYF.

The chain carries TRBV19 and TRBJ1-2, with a possible D match to TRBD1 (5 bases). CDR3 length: 15 residues. Trimming removed 6 bases from V and 4 bases from J, with 18 bases in between. CDR1 is LNHDA, CDR2 SQIVND, per germline (reference sequence). The CDR3 loop reads CASRQDTPRAYGYTF. The DNA for the CDR3 is TGTGCCAGTAGGCAAGACACTCCCAGGGCCTATGGCTACACCTTC. The whole variable domain, remainder taken from reference TRBV19 and TRBJ1-2, is DGGITQSPKYLFRKEGQNVTLSCEQNLNHDAMYWYRQDPGQGLRLIYYSQIVNDFQKGDIAEGYSVSREKKESFPLTVTSAQKNPTAFYLCASRQDTPRAYGYTFGSGTRLTVV.

The genes are TRBV25-1 and TRBJ1-5; TRBD1 aligns across 9 bases. This CDR3 has 15 residues. Germline CDR1 MGHDK, CDR2 SYGVNS. V gave up 4 bases and J gave up 2 bases; unmatched junction bases: 3. CDR3 sequence (DNA): TGTGCCAGCAGTGGGGACAGGGAGGGCAATCAGCCCCAGCATTTT. Encoded protein: CASSGDREGNQPQHF.

The rearrangement joins TRBV7-2 to TRBJ2-3; TRBD2 is a possible D gene (7 bases). The CDR3 is made up of 13 amino acids. V lost 5 bases and J lost 4, with 10 bases in between. Germline V gene data show CDR1 as SGHTA and CDR2 as FQGNSA. This chain's CDR3 is CASSPGGADTQYF. CDR3 bases: TGTGCCAGCAGCCCGGGGGGCGCAGATACGCAGTATTTT.

This CDR3 reads CASSIDGQRNTEAFF. CDR3 nucleotide sequence: TGTGCCAGTAGTATAGACGGACAGAGGAACACTGAAGCTTTCTTT. V gene TRBV19 combines with J gene TRBJ1-1; possible D gene TRBD1, 6 bases. V lost 0 bases to trimming and J lost 1 base, with 9 bases between them. This CDR3 has 15 amino acids. CDR1 is LNHDA, CDR2 SQIVND, per germline (reference sequence).

The chain is built from TRBV5-4 and TRBJ1-2, with 7 bases matching TRBD1. In germline, CDR1 is SGHNT, CDR2 YYREEE (reference sequence). The J segment lost 1 base and the V segment lost 4 bases, leaving 13 bases of the junction unmatched. The CDR3 totals 17 residues. In DNA form, the CDR3 reads TGTGCCAGCAGCCAGTACTCCGGGACAGCCCTTAACTATGGCTACACCTTC. Its protein is CASSQYSGTALNYGYTF.